This is a list of T cell receptor beta chains from one sample in a study of CD8+ T cells in alopecia areata. TCRdb keeps only in-frame clones here, not all; method: immunoSEQ multiplex PCR. The table lists 170,000 or so clones, over 55% of them singletons. This specimen consisted of CD4+ T cells sorted from blood, obtained at week 0. These receptors originate from a human donor with alopecia areata. CDR3s include the opening cysteine and the closing phenylalanine or tryptophan. Fields, in order: J gene, D gene, clone size, V gene, CDR3 DNA, CDR3 protein. A D gene is named only where the DNA matches it firmly. The listing skips clone size in some rows; elsewhere it reads once, few, many or a size class.

TRBJ1-2,TRBD1,-,TRBV5-1,TGCGCCAGCAGACAGTCGAGGGGGCCCTATGGCTACACCTTC,CASRQSRGPYGYTF
TRBJ2-3,TRBD2,few,TRBV11-2,TGTGCCAGCAGCTTGGGAGCGGGGGGTCTGGATACGCAGTATTTT,CASSLGAGGLDTQYF
TRBJ1-6,-,-,TRBV4-3,TGCGCCAGCAGCCAAGATGGGGCTCAGGATTCACCCCTCCACTTT,CASSQDGAQDSPLHF
TRBJ2-3,TRBD1,-,TRBV14,TGTGCCAGCAGCCGACGACAGGGCGGCACAGATACGCAGTATTTT,CASSRRQGGTDTQYF
TRBJ2-1,TRBD2,-,TRBV5-1,TGCGCCAGCAGGCGCGGGGGAGGTAATGAGCAGTTCTTC,CASRRGGGNEQFF
TRBJ1-1,-,-,TRBV10-3,TGTGCCACCCTGACAGGTACTGAAGCTTTCTTT,CATLTGTEAFF
TRBJ1-1,-,-,TRBV20-1,TGCAGTGCTGGGAGGGGCAGTGAAGCTTTCTTT,CSAGRGSEAFF
TRBJ1-1,-,-,TRBV9,TGTGCCAGCAGCGTATCAGGGAACACTGAAGCTTTCTTT,CASSVSGNTEAFF
TRBJ1-1,-,-,TRBV4-3,TGCGCCAGCAGCCAAGATTCTCAAGACACTGAAGCTTTCTTT,CASSQDSQDTEAFF
TRBJ2-7,TRBD2,-,TRBV18,TGTGCCAGCTCACCCGGCGGGGGGGCCTACGAGCAGTACTTC,CASSPGGGAYEQYF
TRBJ1-1,-,-,TRBV30,TGTGCCTGGAGTGAGCGGGGGGAAGCTTTCTTT,CAWSERGEAFF
TRBJ1-5,TRBD1,-,TRBV5-1,TGCGCCAGCAGCTTTGGACAGGGCAGTCAGCCCCAGCATTTT,CASSFGQGSQPQHF
TRBJ1-5,-,-,TRBV2,TGTGCCAGCGGGAGAGCGAATAGCAATCAGCCCCAGCATTTT,CASGRANSNQPQHF
TRBJ1-2,-,-,TRBV14,TGTGCCAGCAGCCAAAACTGGGGTTATGGCTACACCTTC,CASSQNWGYGYTF
TRBJ1-2,-,few,TRBV5-4,TGTGCCAGCAGCTTGCCCGTTGGGGATGGCTACACCTTC,CASSLPVGDGYTF
TRBJ1-2,-,-,TRBV7-2,TGTGCCAGCAGCTGGACAGACTATGGCTACACCTTC,CASSWTDYGYTF